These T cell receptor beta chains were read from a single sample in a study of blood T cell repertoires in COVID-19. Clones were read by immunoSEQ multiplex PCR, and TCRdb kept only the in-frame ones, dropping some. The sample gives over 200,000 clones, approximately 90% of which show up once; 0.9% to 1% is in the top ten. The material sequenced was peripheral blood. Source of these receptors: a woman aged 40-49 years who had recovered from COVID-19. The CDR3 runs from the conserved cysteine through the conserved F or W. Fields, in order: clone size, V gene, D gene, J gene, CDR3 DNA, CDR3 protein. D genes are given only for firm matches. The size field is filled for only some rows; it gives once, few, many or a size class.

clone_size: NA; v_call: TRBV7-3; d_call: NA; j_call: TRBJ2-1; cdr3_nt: TGTGCCAGCAGCTTAGTGGCCCGGTTGGGCAGCCACAATGAGCAGTTCTTC; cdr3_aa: CASSLVARLGSHNEQFF
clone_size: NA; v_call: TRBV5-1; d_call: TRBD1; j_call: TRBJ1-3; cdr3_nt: TGCGCCAGCAGTGGACGATCAGGGGGCTCTGGAAACACCATATATTTT; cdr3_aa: CASSGRSGGSGNTIYF
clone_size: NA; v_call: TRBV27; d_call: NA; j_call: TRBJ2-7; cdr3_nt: TGTGCCAGCACCCCATACGAGCAGTACTTC; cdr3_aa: CASTPYEQYF
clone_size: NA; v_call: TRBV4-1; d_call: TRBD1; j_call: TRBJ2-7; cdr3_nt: TGCGCCAGCAGCCAAAACCCGGGACAGGGGCGGTCCGAGCAGTACTTC; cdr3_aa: CASSQNPGQGRSEQYF
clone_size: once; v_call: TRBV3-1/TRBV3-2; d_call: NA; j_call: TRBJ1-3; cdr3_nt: TGTGCCAGCAGAGGCGGGGTCGGAAACACCATATATTTT; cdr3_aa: CASRGGVGNTIYF
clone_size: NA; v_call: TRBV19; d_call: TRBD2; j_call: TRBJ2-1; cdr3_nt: TGTGCCAGTAGTAGCGGGCGGGAGACAACCAATGAGCAGTTCTTC; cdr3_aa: CASSSGRETTNEQFF
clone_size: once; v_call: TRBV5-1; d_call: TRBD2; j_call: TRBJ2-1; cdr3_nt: TGCGCCAGCAGCCCCTTGGGGGGGGCCCAGCGGGAGCTCTACAATGAGCAGTTCTTC; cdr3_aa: CASSPLGGAQRELYNEQFF
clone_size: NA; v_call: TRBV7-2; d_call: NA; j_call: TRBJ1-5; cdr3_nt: TGTGCCAGCAGCTTGGAGGTGGGTCCCCAGCATTTT; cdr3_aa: CASSLEVGPQHF
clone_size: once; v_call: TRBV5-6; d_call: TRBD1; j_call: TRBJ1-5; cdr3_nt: TGTGCCAGCAGCCCGGGACAGGGGAGGCATCAGCCCCAGCATTTT; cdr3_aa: CASSPGQGRHQPQHF
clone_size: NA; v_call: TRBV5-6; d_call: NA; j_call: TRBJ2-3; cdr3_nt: TGTGCCAGCAGCATCCCCAGTCTCGCCCAAGATACGCAGTATTTT; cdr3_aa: CASSIPSLAQDTQYF